This paragraph reports one T cell receptor beta chain. Trimming cost V 6 bases and J 5 bases; bases outside gene matches: 5. Germline loops: CDR1 SNHLY, CDR2 FYNNEI. This CDR3 has 14 residues. The data derive from a study of blood T cell repertoires in COVID-19. For the study at large: Sites across the United States, Italy and Spain contributed samples from acute and convalescent COVID-19. Nucleic acid was either cDNA or gDNA, and it came from T cells, B-cell-depleted T cells, or PBMCs.

Methods used by the authors: Amplified reference gene primers provided the basis for estimating nucleated cell counts. TCRdb keeps only in-frame clones here, not all; method: immunoSEQ multiplex PCR. Clone size and V and J calls were adopted from that table, with D and trimming inferred from the DNA. The repertoire holds 65,000 to 90,000 clones, with approximately 84% as singletons. The sequencing sample was made of peripheral blood. The receptor's source is a human donor in a cohort sampled during active COVID-19. V is TRBV2 and J is TRBJ2-3, with 10 nucleotides matching TRBD1. This CDR3 is CASRGQGSGDTQYF. CDR3 sequence (DNA): TGTGCCAGCAGGGGACAGGGGAGTGGAGATACGCAGTATTTT.